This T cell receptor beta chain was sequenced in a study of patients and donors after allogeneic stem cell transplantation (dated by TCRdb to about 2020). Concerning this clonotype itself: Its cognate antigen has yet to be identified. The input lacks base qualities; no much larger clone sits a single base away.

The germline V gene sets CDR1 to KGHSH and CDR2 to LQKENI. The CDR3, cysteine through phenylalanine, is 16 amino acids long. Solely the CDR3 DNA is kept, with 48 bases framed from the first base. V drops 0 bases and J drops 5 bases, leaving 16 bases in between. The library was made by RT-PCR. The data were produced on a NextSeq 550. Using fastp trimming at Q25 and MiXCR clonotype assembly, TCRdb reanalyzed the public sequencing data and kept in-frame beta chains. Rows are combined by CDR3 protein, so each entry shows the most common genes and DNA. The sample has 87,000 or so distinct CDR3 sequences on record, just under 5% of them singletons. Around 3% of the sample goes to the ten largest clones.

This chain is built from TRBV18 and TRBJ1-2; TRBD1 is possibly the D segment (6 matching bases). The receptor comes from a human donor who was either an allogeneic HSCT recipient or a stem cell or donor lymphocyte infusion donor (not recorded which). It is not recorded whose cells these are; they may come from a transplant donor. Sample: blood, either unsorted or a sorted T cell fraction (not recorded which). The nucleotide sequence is TGTGCCAGCTCACCACCGGGGCAGGGGAGTGAATATGGCTACACCTTC. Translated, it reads CASSPPGQGSEYGYTF.